The clone carrying this T cell receptor beta chain was picked up one time. Its specificity is not known. TCRdb's table, derived via immunoSEQ multiplex PCR, lists solely in-frame clones and lacks some. Altogether fewer than 500,000 clones are present, about 91% being singletons, with the ten largest covering 2% to 3%. This sample is part of a study of Ad26.COV2.S vaccination and SARS-CoV-2 variants. About the research overall: The donor participated in the COV1001 trial, in its Ad26.COV2.S arm. Donor got 5x10^10 or 1x10^11 viral particles of Ad26.COV2.S.

Study observations and caveats: Total T cell responses were possibly underestimated by TCR breadth and depth analyses.

Treatment described: some 20 received Ad26.COV2.S at low or high dose, single or two shots; several received placebo; per-sample allocation not given. Day 63 following the first vaccine or placebo injection was when the samples were taken. Germline V gene sequence: CDR1 GTSNPN, CDR2 SVGIG (reference sequence). There are 15 residues in the CDR3. Trimming left V 3 bases short and J 0 bases short, with 12 bases between. Specimen: peripheral blood, collected in a trial of Ad26.COV2.S vaccine versus placebo. This TCR came from a person aged 18-60 years who received the Ad26.COV2.S COVID-19 vaccine or a placebo. The rearrangement links TRBV30 to TRBJ1-3, with D unclear. The CDR3 sequence: CAWRGKESSGNTIYF. The CDR3 coding sequence is TGTGCCTGGAGAGGGAAAGAAAGCTCTGGAAACACCATATATTTT.